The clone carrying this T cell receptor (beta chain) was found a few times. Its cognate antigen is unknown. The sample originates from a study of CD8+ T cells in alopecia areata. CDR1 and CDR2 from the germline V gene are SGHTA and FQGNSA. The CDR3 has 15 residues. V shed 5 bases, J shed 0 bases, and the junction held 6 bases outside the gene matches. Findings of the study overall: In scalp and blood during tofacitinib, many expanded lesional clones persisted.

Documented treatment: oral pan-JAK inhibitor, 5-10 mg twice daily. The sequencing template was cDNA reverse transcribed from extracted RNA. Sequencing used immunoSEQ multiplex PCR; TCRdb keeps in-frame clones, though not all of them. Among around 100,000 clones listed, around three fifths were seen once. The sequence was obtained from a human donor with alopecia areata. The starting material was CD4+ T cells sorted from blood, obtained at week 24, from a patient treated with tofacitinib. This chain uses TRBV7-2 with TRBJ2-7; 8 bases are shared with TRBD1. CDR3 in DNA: TGTGCCAGCAGCCTAGGACAGGGTTTCTCCTACGAGCAGTACTTC. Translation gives CASSLGQGFSYEQYF.